A selection of T cell receptor beta chains follows, all from one sample in a study of blood T cell repertoires in COVID-19. Here immunoSEQ multiplex PCR was the method, and the copy in TCRdb shows in-frame clones only, minus some. The table shows tens of thousands of clones, with 86% occurring only once. What was sequenced was peripheral blood. These receptors all stem from a man aged 45 to 65 with active or convalescent COVID-19. The CDR3 runs from the conserved cysteine through the conserved F or W.

j_call | v_call | cdr3_aa
TRBJ2-3 | TRBV6-2/TRBV6-3 | CASSYGGLASDTDTQYF
TRBJ2-4 | TRBV11-2 | CASSSRLAKNIQYF
TRBJ2-5 | TRBV5-1 | CASFGQGAETQYF
TRBJ2-3 | TRBV7-9 | CASSPSTDTQYF
TRBJ1-3 | TRBV7-8 | CASSLTGNGNTIYF
TRBJ2-1 | TRBV5-6 | CASSLDNKQFF
TRBJ2-7 | TRBV5-6 | CASSFFLGNPYEQYF
TRBJ2-5 | TRBV28 | CASRKGLAGVGETQYF
TRBJ2-1 | TRBV27 | CASTLYNEQFF
TRBJ2-7 | TRBV14 | CASSLLSSYEQYF
TRBJ1-6 | TRBV5-1 | CASSLEGTGEGSPLHF
TRBJ2-5 | TRBV5-6 | CASSSGTSFLLRGETQYF
TRBJ2-2 | TRBV18 | CASSPYRDWTGELFF
TRBJ1-4 | TRBV15 | CATSRGGSANEKLFF
TRBJ2-1 | TRBV6-1 | CASSDPRAQGSTYNEQFF
TRBJ1-2 | TRBV5-1 | CASSLAPTSGYTF
TRBJ2-1 | TRBV24-1 | CATSDYGQGHYNEQFF
TRBJ1-1 | TRBV6-6 | CASSFAYLNTEAFF
TRBJ1-5 | TRBV15 | CATSRANQPQHF
TRBJ1-4 | TRBV7-9 | CASSLAGAEKLFF
TRBJ1-6 | TRBV19 | CASSIVGQGSSPLHF
TRBJ1-2 | TRBV10-3 | CAISEIETGATGYTF
TRBJ1-5 | TRBV4-1 | CASSQVGNNQPQHF
TRBJ1-2 | TRBV14 | CASSPAGTGSINYGYTF
TRBJ2-2 | TRBV24-1 | CATSDETYTGELFF
TRBJ2-5 | TRBV3-1/TRBV3-2 | CASSRSTGVQETQYF
TRBJ2-3 | TRBV4-1 | CASSHSSTDTQYF
TRBJ2-5 | TRBV7-7 | CASSLSTSGRETQYF
TRBJ2-6 | TRBV5-4 | CASSQVAGDSGANVLTF
TRBJ1-2 | TRBV3-1/TRBV3-2 | CASSQENGPAF
TRBJ1-1 | TRBV5-1 | CASSTSGGNTEAFF
TRBJ2-2 | TRBV7-2 | CASSSRLPTPTGELFF
TRBJ2-7 | TRBV5-1 | CASSLGTGGHEQYF
TRBJ2-3 | TRBV4-3 | CASSPLAGVPTDTQYF
TRBJ1-3 | TRBV5-4 | CASSLGPTDSGNTIYF